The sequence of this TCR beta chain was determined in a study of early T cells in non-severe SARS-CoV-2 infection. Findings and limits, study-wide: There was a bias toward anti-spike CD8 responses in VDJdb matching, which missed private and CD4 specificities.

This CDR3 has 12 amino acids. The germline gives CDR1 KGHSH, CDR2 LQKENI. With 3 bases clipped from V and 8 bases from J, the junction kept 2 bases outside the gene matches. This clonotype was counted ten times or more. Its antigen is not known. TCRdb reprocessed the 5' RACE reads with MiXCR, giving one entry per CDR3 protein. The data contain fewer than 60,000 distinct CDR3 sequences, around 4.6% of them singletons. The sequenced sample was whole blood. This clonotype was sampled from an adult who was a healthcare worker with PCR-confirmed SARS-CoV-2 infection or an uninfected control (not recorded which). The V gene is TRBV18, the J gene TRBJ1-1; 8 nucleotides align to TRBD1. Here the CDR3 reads CASSPRTGEAFF. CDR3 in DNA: TGTGCCAGCTCACCGCGGACAGGGGAAGCTTTCTTT. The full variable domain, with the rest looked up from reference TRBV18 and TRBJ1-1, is NAGVMQNPRHLVRRRGQEARLRCSPMKGHSHVYWYRQLPEEGLKFMVYLQKENIIDESGMPKERFSAEFPKEGPSILRIQQVVRGDSAAYFCASSPRTGEAFFGQGTRLTVV.